This TCR beta chain appears in the sequencing data of a study of T cell repertoires in ileal Crohn's disease. Study background: About half received postoperative treatment, some 10 with thiopurines and some 19 anti-TNF. Study-level points and caveats: Every patient over 26.8% clonality showed endoscopic recurrence. Compared with non-smokers, active smokers at surgery showed more clonal expansions.

This CDR3 comprises 16 residues. The germline V gene has CDR1 SGHNT and CDR2 YYREEE (reference sequence). V lost 0 bases, J lost 4 bases, and 16 bases lay in between. Comments on this clone: Its target is unknown.

Using immunoSEQ multiplex PCR, the repertoire was profiled, and TCRdb retains in-frame clones only, with some absent. The data show approximately 14,000 clones, with under 80% seen just once and approximately 15% held by the top ten. Time point reported: inflamed ileum from the surgical specimen. The sequenced material came from ileal tissue. The chain joins TRBV5-4 to TRBJ1-1, with D possibly TRBD1 on 5 matching bases. The clonotype originates from an adult with Crohn's disease. This chain's CDR3 is CASSLGPYGGSTEAFF. CDR3 nucleotide sequence: TGTGCCAGCAGCTTGGGACCCTATGGGGGTAGCACTGAAGCTTTCTTT.